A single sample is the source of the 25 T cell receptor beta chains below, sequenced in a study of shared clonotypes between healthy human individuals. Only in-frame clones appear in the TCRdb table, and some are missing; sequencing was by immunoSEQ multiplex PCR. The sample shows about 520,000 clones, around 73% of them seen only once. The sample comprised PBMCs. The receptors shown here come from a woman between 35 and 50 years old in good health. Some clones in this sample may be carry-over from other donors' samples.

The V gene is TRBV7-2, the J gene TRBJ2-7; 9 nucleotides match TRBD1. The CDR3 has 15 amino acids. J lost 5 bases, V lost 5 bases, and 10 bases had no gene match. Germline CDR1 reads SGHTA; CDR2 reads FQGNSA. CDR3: CASSPSPGTGNEQYF. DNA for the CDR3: TGTGCCAGCAGCCCTAGTCCCGGGACAGGGAACGAGCAGTACTTC.

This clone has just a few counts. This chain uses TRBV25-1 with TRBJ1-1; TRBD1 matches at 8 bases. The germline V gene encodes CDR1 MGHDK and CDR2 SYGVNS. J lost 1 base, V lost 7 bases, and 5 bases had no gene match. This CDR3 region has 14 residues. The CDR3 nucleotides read TGTGCCAGCACCCGGACAGGGAGGAACACTGAAGCTTTCTTT. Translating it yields CASTRTGRNTEAFF.

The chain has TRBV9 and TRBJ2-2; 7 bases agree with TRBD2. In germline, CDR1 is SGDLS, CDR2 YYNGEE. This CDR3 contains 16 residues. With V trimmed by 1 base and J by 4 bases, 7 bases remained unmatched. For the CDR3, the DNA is TGTGCCAGCAGCGTAAGAGGGGACTACCTCACCGGGGAGCTGTTTTTT. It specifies CASSVRGDYLTGELFF.

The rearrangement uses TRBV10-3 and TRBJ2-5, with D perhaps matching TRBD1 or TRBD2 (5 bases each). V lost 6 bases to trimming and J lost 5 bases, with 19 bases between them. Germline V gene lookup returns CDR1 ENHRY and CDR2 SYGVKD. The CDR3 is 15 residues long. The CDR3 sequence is CAISPGLGTLETQYF. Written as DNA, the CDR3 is TGTGCCATCAGCCCGGGGCTAGGAACGTTGGAGACCCAGTACTTC.

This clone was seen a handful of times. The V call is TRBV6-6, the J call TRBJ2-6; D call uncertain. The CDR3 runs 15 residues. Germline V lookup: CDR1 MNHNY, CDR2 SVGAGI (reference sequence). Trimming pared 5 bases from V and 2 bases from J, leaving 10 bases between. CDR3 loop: CASSDPLPGANVLTF. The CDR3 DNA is TGTGCCAGCAGTGATCCCTTGCCTGGGGCCAACGTCCTGACTTTC.

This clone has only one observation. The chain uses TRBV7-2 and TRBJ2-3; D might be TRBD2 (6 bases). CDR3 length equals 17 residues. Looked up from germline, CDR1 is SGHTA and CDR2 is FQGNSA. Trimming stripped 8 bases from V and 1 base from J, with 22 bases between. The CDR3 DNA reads TGTGCCAGCCACCGGGAGTCCGGGGGTGGGGGCACAGATACGCAGTATTTT. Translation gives CASHRESGGGGTDTQYF.

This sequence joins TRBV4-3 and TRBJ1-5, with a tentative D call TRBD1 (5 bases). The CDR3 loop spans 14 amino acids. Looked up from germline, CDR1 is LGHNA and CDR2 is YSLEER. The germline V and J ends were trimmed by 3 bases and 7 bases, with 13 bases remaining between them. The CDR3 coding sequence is TGCGCCAGCAGCCACTCACGTTCAGGGCAGCCCCAGCATTTT. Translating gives CASSHSRSGQPQHF.

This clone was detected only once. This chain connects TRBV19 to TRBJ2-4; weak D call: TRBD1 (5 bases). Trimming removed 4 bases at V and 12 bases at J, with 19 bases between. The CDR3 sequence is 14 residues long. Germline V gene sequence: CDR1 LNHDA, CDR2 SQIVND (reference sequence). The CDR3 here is CASSTPTGRGTQYF. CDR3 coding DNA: TGTGCCAGTAGTACCCCAACAGGAAGGGGCACTCAGTACTTC.

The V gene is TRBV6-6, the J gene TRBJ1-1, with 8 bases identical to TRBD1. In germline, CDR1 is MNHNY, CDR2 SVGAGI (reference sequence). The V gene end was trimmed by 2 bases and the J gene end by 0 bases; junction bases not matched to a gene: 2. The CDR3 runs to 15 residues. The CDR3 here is CASSYTGGMNTEAFF. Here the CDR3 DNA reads TGTGCCAGCAGTTACACAGGGGGAATGAACACTGAAGCTTTCTTT.

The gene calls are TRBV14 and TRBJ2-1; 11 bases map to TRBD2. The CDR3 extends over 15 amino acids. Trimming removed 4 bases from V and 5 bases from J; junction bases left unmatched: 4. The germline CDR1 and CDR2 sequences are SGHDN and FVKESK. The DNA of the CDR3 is TGTGCCAGCAGCCCGACTAGCGGGACGAACAATGAGCAGTTCTTC. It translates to CASSPTSGTNNEQFF.

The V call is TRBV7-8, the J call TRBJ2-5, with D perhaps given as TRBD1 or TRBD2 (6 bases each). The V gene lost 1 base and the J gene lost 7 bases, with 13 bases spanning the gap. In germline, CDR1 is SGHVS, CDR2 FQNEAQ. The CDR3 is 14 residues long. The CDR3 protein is CASSLEGGVGTQYF. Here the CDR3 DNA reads TGTGCCAGCAGCTTAGAGGGGGGAGTTGGGACCCAGTACTTC.

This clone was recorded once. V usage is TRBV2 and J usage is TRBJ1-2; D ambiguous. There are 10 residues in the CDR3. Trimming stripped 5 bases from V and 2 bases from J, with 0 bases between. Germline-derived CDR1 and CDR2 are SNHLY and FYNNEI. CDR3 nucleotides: TGTGCCAGCAGTAACTATGGCTACACCTTC. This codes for CASSNYGYTF. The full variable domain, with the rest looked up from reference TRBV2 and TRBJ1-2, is EPEVTQTPSHQVTQMGQEVILRCVPISNHLYFYWYRQILGQKVEFLVSFYNNEISEKSEIFDDQFSVERPDGSNFTLKIRSTKLEDSAMYFCASSNYGYTFGSGTRLTVV.

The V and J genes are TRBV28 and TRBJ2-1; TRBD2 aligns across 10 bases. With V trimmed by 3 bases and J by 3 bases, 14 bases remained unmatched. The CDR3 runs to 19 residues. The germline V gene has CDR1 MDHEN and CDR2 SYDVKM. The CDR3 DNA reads TGTGCCAGCAGTTTCTCCGGGACTAGCAGCGGGGGGGGCTACAATGAGCAGTTCTTC. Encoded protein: CASSFSGTSSGGGYNEQFF.

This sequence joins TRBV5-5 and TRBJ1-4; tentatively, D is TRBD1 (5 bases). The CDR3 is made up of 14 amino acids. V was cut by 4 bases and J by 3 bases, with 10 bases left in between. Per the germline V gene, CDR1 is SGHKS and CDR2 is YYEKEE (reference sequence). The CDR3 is CASSRGAANEKLFF. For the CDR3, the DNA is TGTGCCAGCAGCCGAGGGGCGGCTAATGAAAAACTGTTTTTT.

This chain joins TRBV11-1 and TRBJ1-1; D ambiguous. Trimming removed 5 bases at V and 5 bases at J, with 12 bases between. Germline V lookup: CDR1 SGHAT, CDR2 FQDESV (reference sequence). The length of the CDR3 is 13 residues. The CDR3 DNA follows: TGTGCCAGCAGCCCCGCCGGGGATACTGAAGCTTTCTTT. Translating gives CASSPAGDTEAFF.

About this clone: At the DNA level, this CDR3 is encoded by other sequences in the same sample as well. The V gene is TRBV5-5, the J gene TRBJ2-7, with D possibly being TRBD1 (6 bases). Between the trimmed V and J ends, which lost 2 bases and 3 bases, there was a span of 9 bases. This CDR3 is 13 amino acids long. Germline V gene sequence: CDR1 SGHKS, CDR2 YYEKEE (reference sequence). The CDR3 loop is CASSFNRDYEQYF. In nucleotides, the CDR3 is TGTGCCAGCAGCTTTAACAGGGACTACGAGCAGTACTTC.

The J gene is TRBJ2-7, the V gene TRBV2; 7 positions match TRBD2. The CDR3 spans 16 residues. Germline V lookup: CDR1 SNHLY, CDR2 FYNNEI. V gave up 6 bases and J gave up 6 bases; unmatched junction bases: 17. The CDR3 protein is CASRSSFAGLSSEQYF. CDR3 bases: TGTGCCAGCAGATCCTCGTTTGCGGGACTATCATCCGAGCAGTACTTC. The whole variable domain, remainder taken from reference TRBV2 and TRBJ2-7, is EPEVTQTPSHQVTQMGQEVILRCVPISNHLYFYWYRQILGQKVEFLVSFYNNEISEKSEIFDDQFSVERPDGSNFTLKIRSTKLEDSAMYFCASRSSFAGLSSEQYFGPGTRLTVT.

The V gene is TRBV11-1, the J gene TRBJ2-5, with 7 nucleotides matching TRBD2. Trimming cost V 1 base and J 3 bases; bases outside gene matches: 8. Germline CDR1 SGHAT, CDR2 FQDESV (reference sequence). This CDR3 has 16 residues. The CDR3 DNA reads TGTGCCAGCAGCTTAGGGAGACTAGCTTTGAAAGAGACCCAGTACTTC. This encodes CASSLGRLALKETQYF.

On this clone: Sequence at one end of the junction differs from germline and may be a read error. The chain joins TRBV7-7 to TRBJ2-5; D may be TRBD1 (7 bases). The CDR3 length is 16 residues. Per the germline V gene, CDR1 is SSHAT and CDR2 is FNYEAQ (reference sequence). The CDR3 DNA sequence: TGTGCTAGCAGCTCCGTGGAGGGGGCACAGATGGAGACCCAGTACTTC. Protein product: CASSSVEGAQMETQYF.

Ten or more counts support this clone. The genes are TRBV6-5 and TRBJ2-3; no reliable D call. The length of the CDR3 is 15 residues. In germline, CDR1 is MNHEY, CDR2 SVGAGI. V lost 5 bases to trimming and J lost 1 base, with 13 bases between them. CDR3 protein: CASSVQPTGTDTQYF. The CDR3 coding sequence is TGTGCCAGCAGTGTACAGCCGACCGGCACAGATACGCAGTATTTT.

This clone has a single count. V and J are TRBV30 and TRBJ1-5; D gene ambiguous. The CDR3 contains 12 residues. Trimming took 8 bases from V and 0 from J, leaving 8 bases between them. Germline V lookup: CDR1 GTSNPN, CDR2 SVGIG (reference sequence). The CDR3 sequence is CAAGYSNQPQHF. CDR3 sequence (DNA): TGTGCCGCCGGTTATAGCAATCAGCCCCAGCATTTT.

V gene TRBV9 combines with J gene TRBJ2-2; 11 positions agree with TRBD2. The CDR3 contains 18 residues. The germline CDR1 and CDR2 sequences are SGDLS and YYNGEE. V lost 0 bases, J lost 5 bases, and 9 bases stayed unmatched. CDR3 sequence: CASSVEDSGRAGTGELFF. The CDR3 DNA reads TGTGCCAGCAGCGTAGAAGATAGCGGGAGGGCCGGGACCGGGGAGCTGTTTTTT.

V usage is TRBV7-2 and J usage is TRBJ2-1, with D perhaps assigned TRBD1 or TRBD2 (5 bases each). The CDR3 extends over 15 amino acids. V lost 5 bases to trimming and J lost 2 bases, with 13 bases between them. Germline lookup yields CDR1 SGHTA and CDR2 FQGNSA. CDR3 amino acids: CASSIGTGTYNEQFF. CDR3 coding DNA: TGTGCCAGCAGCATCGGGACGGGGACCTACAATGAGCAGTTCTTC. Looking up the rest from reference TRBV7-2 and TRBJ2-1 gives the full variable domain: GAGVSQSPSNKVTEKGKDVELRCDPISGHTALYWYRQSLGQGLEFLIYFQGNSAPDKSGLPSDRFSAERTGGSVSTLTIQRTQQEDSAVYLCASSIGTGTYNEQFFGPGTRLTVL.

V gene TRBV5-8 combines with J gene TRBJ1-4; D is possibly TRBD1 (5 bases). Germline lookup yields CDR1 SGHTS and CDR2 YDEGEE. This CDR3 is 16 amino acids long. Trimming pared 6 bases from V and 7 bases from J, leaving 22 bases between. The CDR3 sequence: CASTKSRRNRGEKLFF. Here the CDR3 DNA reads TGTGCCAGCACCAAGTCGAGGCGGAATAGGGGTGAAAAACTGTTTTTT.

CDR3 sequence: CASSRRGANTGELFF. For the CDR3, the DNA is TGTGCCAGCAGCCGTCGGGGAGCGAACACCGGGGAGCTGTTTTTT. The chain carries TRBV7-2 and TRBJ2-2; tentatively, D is TRBD2 (5 bases). Germline V gives CDR1 SGHTA, CDR2 FQGNSA. CDR3 length: 15 residues. Trimming took 5 bases from V and 0 from J, leaving 10 bases between them.